The 15 T cell receptor beta chains below come from one sample, sequenced in a study of tumor-infiltrating lymphocytes in primary liver carcinoma. TCR beta cDNA was reverse-transcribed from 450 to 500 ng of total RNA. The reaction used a constant-region primer and ProtoScript II reverse transcriptase. Libraries covering TCR beta were generated through three nested multiplex PCR rounds (using a slightly modified ARM-PCR). For 10 cycles apiece, the opening two PCR rounds ran with TRBV1-TRBV30 forward primers and a C-beta reverse primer. TCRdb reprocessed the multiplex PCR reads with MiXCR, giving one entry per CDR3 protein. The profile shows 45,000 to 55,000 distinct CDR3 sequences, 70% to 85% of them singletons. Total RNA and DNA came together from roughly 20-30 mg of bulk tissue without cell sorting. Sequenced sample: liver tumor tissue from sampling region 2. Indicated subset: tumor region T2, inferior pole. The receptors derive from a man in his forties or fifties with primary liver carcinoma and hepatitis B virus infection.

Remarks on this clonotype: It may be a read error: a sequence one base away is much more abundant. This is likely a read error, given that the CDR3 carries no conserved phenylalanine or tryptophan at its end. V usage is TRBV12-3 or TRBV12-4 and J usage is TRBJ2-1; D remains ambiguous. The CDR3 has 15 residues. The chain's CDR3 is CASSLRDATYDEQFL. CDR3 DNA sequence: TGTGCCAGCAGTTTAAGGGATGCCACCTACGATGAGCAGTTCCTC.

This sequence joins TRBV4-1 and TRBJ1-5; 7 bases match TRBD1. The CDR3 contains 15 residues. Germline V gene lookup returns CDR1 MGHRA and CDR2 YSYEKL. V lost 1 base to trimming and J lost 3 bases; unmatched junction nucleotides: 3. The chain's CDR3 is CASSQGQGDNQPQHF. The CDR3 DNA is TGCGCCAGCAGCCAAGGTCAGGGGGACAATCAGCCCCAGCATTTT.

This clonotype was seen only once. Possible read error: a much larger clone is one base away. The V and J genes are TRBV28 and TRBJ1-5; D is unclear. The germline V gene encodes CDR1 MDHEN and CDR2 SYDVKM. With 8 bases removed from V and 0 bases from J, the gap between germline ends came to 14 bases. There are 15 residues in the CDR3. The CDR3 coding sequence is TGTGCCAGCGGCACCGGGATCGCTAGCAATCAGCCCCAGCATTTT. As protein: CASGTGIASNQPQHF.

For this clonotype: Germline is not matched at one junction end, which may reflect a read error. V usage is TRBV29-1 and J usage is TRBJ1-2, with D perhaps matching TRBD1 (5 bases). Looked up from germline, CDR1 is SQVTM and CDR2 is ANQGSEA. There are 11 residues in the CDR3. The CDR3 reads CSVDRVIGYAF. CDR3 nucleotides: TGCAGCGTTGACAGGGTTATTGGCTACGCCTTC.

Regarding this clonotype: Without the conserved terminal phenylalanine or tryptophan, this CDR3 likely stems from a read error. The rearrangement links TRBV6-2 or TRBV6-3 to TRBJ2-4; possible D gene TRBD2, 6 bases. CDR3 length: 13 residues. Germline V CDR1 and CDR2: MNHEY, SVGEGT. The CDR3 DNA reads as TGTGCTAGGAGTTATGGGGAGGCGAACATTCAGTACTTA. Its protein product is CARSYGEANIQYL.

There are many counts of this clonotype. The chain couples TRBV6-5 to TRBJ2-2; weak D call: TRBD1 (5 bases). The CDR3 spans 14 residues. CDR1 is MNHEY and CDR2 is SVGAGI in the germline V gene. V gave up 8 bases and J gave up 7 bases, with 17 bases separating them. The CDR3 region is CASSGSYWDGELFF. CDR3 coding DNA: TGTGCCAGCTCAGGGTCGTACTGGGACGGGGAGCTGTTTTTT.

The CDR3 loop reads CAISLEGSYGYTF. DNA for the CDR3: TGTGCTATCAGCTTAGAGGGGAGCTATGGCTACACCTTC. The rearrangement joins TRBV11-2 to TRBJ1-2; D is possibly TRBD1 (5 bases). The CDR3 totals 13 residues. CDR1 is SGHAT and CDR2 is FQNNGV in the germline V gene.

Worth noting for this clonotype: Mismatch with germline at one junction end may stem from a read error. The chain combines TRBV30 with TRBJ2-7, with 12 bases identical to TRBD1. The length of the CDR3 is 15 residues. CDR1 GTSNPN and CDR2 SVGIG come from the germline V gene (reference sequence). As DNA, the CDR3 is TGTGCCTGGAGTTTTGGGACAGGGGGCTCCTATGAGCACTACTTC. Its protein product is CAWSFGTGGSYEHYF.

This chain connects TRBV2 to TRBJ2-3, with D tentatively TRBD1 (5 bases). The CDR3 length is 14 residues. Germline values: CDR1 SNHLY, CDR2 FYNNEI. Trimming pared 7 bases from V and 0 bases from J, leaving 11 bases between. The CDR3 nucleotides read TGTGCCAGCAAAGACAGCACTAGCACAGATACGCAGTATTTT. It specifies CASKDSTSTDTQYF.

The CDR3 loop reads CSGSTASVDEQFF. The CDR3 DNA sequence: TGTTCCGGCAGCACCGCTAGCGTCGATGAGCAGTTCTTC. The rearrangement links TRBV7-8 to TRBJ2-1; a possible D gene is TRBD2 (6 bases). The CDR3 has 13 amino acids. CDR1 is SGHVS, CDR2 FQNEAQ, per germline.

This clonotype was detected once. Mismatch with germline at one junction end may stem from a read error. The chain uses TRBV12-3 or TRBV12-4 and TRBJ2-1; D is uncertain. The CDR3 runs 12 residues. CDR3 amino acids: CVSSPLLNEQFF. In DNA, the CDR3 is TGTGTCAGCAGTCCTTTGCTCAATGAGCAGTTCTTC.

Concerning this clonotype: The CDR3 carries no conserved terminal phenylalanine or tryptophan, so it likely arises from a read error. This chain links TRBV5-4 with TRBJ2-1; D may correspond to TRBD1 or TRBD2 (5 bases each). CDR3 size: 13 residues. CDR1 and CDR2 (germline): SGHNT, YYREEE (reference sequence). In DNA, the CDR3 is TGTGCCAGCAGCCAGGGACCAACCAATAAGCAGTTCTCC. Translation: CASSQGPTNKQFS.

This clonotype showed up just a few times. The rearrangement joins TRBV20-1 to TRBJ1-1, with D uncertain. This CDR3 has 15 residues. CDR1 and CDR2 (germline): DFQATT, SNEGSKA (reference sequence). Between the trimmed V and J ends, which lost 0 bases and 7 bases, there was a span of 18 bases. This CDR3 is CSARDHRAGEGEAFF. CDR3 coding DNA: TGCAGTGCTAGAGATCATCGGGCTGGAGAGGGTGAAGCTTTCTTT.

The genes are TRBV5-1 and TRBJ2-2; D is tentatively TRBD1 or TRBD2 (5 bases each). CDR3 length equals 16 residues. V gave up 2 bases and J gave up 6 bases, with 17 bases separating them. Germline-derived CDR1 and CDR2 are SGHRS and YFSETQ. CDR3 coding DNA: TGCGCCAGCAGCTTCGGTGGAGACCCGGGGCCCGGGGAGCTGTTTTTT. This codes for CASSFGGDPGPGELFF.

With respect to this clonotype: An end of the junction differs from the germline gene, which may be a read error. The chain has TRBV7-8 and TRBJ1-2, with D hard to call. The length of the CDR3 is 15 residues. Per germline, CDR1 SGHVS and CDR2 FQNEAQ. The DNA of the CDR3 is TGTGCCAGTAGCTTAGTCTACGGAGTTAACTATGGCTACACCTTC. It encodes CASSLVYGVNYGYTF.